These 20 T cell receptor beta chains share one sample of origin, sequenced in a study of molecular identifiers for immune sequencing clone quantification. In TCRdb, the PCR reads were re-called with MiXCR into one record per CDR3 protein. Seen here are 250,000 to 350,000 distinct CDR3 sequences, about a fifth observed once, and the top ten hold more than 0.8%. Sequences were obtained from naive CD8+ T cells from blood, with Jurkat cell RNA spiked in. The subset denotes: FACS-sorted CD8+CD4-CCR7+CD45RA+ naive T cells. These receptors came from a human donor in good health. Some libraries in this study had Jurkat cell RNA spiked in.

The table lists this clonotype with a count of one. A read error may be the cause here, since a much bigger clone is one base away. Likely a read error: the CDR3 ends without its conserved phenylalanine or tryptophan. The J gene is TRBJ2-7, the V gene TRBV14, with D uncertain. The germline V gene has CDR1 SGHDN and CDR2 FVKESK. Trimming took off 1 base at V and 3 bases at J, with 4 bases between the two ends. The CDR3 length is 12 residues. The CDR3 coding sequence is TGTGCCAGCAGCCAAGTGTTCTACGAGCAGTACCTC. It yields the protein CASSQVFYEQYL.

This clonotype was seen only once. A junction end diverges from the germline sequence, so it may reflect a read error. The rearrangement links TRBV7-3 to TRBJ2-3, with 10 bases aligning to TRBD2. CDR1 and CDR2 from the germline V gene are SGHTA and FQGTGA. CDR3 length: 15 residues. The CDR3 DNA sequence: TGTACCAGCAGCACCTTAGCGGGAGGCGCCGATACGCAGTATTTT. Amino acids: CTSSTLAGGADTQYF.

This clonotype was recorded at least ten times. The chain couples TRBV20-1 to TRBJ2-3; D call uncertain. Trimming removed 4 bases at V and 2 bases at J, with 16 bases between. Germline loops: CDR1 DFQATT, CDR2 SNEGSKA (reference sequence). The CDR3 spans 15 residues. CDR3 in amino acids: CSAKQTRTYTDTQYF. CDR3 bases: TGCAGTGCTAAACAGACAAGGACGTACACAGATACGCAGTATTTT.

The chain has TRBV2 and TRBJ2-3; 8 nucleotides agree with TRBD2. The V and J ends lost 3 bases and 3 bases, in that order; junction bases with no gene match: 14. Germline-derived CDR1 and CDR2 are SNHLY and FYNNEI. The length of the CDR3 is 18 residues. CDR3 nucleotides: TGTGCCAGCAGTGACCCGGACGGCCTCGCGGGAGGAACAGATACGCAGTATTTT. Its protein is CASSDPDGLAGGTDTQYF. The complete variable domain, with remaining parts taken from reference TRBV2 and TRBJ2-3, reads EPEVTQTPSHQVTQMGQEVILRCVPISNHLYFYWYRQILGQKVEFLVSFYNNEISEKSEIFDDQFSVERPDGSNFTLKIRSTKLEDSAMYFCASSDPDGLAGGTDTQYFGPGTRLTVL.

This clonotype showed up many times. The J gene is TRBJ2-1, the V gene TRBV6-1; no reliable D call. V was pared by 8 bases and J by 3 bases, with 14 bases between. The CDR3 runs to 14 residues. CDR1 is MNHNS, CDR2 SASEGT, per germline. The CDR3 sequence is CASLSFSFYNEQFF. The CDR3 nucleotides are TGTGCCAGCCTCTCCTTCAGTTTCTACAATGAGCAGTTCTTC.

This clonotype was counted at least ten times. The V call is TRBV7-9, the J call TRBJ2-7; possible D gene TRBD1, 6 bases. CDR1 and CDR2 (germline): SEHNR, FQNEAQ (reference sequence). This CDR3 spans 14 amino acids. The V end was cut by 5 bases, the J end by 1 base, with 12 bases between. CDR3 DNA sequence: TGTGCCAGCAGCCCCCGGGACATGTCCTACGAGCAGTACTTC. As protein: CASSPRDMSYEQYF.

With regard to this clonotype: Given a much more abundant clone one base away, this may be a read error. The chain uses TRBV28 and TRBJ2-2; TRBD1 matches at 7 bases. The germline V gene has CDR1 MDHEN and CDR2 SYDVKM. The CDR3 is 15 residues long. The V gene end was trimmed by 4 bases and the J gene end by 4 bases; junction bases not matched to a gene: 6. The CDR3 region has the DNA TGTGCCAGCAGTTCGACAGGGTCCTGCACCGGGGAGCTGTTTTTT. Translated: CASSSTGSCTGELFF.

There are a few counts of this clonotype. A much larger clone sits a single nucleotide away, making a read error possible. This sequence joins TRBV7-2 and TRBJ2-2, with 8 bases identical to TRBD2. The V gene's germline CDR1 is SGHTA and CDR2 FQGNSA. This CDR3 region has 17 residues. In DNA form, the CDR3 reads TGTGCCAGCAGCTCGGGGGCGGGAGGACCCTTAACCGGGGAGCTGCTTTTT. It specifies CASSSGAGGPLTGELLF. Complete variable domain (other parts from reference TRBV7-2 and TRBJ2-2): GAGVSQSPSNKVTEKGKDVELRCDPISGHTALYWYRQSLGQGLEFLIYFQGNSAPDKSGLPSDRFSAERTGGSVSTLTIQRTQQEDSAVYLCASSSGAGGPLTGELLFGEGSRLTVL.

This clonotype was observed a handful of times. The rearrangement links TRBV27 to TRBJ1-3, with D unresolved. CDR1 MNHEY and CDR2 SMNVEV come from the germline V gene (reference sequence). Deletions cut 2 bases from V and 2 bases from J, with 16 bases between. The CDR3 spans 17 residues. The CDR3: CASSLLAPEGPGNTIYF. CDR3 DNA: TGTGCCAGCAGTTTACTCGCCCCCGAGGGCCCTGGAAACACCATATATTTT.

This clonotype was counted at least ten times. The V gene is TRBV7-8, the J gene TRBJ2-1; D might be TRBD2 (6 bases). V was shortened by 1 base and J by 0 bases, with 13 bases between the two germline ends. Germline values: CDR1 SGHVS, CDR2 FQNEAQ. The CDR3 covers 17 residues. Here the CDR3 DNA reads TGTGCCAGCAGCTTAGAGTGGGGACTGAGCTCCTACAATGAGCAGTTCTTC. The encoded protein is CASSLEWGLSSYNEQFF.

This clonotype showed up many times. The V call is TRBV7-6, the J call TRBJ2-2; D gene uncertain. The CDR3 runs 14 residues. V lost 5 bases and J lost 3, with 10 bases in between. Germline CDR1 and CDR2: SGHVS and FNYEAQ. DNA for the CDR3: TGTGCCAGCAGCCTCACAGCATACACCGGGGAGCTGTTTTTT. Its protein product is CASSLTAYTGELFF.

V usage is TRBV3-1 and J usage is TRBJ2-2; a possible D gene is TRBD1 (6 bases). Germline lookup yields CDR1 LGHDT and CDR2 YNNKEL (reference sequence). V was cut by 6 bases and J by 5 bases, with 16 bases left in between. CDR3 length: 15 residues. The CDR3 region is CASRLQQGGTGELFF. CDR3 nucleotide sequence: TGTGCCAGCAGACTTCAACAGGGTGGAACCGGGGAGCTGTTTTTT.

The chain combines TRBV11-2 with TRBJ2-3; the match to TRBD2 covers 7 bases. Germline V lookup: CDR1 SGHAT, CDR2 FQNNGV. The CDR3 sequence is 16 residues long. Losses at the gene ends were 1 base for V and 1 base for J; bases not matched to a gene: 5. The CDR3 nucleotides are TGTGCCAGCAGCTTAGGGCCGGCGGGAGGCACAGATACGCAGTATTTT. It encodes CASSLGPAGGTDTQYF.

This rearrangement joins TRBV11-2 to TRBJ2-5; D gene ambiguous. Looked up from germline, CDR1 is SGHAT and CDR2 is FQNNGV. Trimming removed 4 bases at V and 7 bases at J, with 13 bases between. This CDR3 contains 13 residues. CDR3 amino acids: CASSSVNDATQYF. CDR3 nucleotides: TGTGCCAGCAGCTCCGTCAATGACGCGACCCAGTACTTC.

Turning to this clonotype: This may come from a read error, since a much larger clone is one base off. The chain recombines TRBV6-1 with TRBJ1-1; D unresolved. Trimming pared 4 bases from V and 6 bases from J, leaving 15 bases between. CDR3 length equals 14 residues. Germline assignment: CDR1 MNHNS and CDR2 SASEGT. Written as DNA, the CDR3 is TGTGCCAGCAGTGGACTGCCCGTGGGCCCTGAAGCTTTCTTT. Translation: CASSGLPVGPEAFF.

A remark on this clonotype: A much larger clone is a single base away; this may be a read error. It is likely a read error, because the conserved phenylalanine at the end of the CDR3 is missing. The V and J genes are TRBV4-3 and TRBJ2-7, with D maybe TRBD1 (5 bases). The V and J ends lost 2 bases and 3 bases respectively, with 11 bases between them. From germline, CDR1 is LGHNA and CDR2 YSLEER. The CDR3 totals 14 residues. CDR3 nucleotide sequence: TGCGCCAGCAGCCAATCGCCAGGGAACTACGAGCAGTACCTC. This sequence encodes CASSQSPGNYEQYL.

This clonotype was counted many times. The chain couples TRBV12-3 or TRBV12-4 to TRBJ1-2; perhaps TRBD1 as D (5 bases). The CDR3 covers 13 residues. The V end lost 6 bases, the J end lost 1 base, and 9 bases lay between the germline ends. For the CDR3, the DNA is TGTGCCAGCAGAGAGAGGGGTAACTATGGCTACACCTTC. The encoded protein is CASRERGNYGYTF.

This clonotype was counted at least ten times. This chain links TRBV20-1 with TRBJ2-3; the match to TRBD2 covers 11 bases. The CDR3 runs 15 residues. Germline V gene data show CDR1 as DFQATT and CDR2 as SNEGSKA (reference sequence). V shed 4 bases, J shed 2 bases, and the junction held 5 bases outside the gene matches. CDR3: CSATGLAEPTDTQYF. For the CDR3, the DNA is TGCAGTGCTACGGGACTAGCGGAGCCCACAGATACGCAGTATTTT.

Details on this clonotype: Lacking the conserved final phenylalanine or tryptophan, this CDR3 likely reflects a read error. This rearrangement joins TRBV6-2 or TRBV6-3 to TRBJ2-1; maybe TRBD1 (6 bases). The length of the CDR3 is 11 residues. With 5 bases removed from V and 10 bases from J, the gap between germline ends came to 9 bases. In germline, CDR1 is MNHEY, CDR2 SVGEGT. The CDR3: CASSPGTEQFL. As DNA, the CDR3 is TGTGCCAGCAGTCCCGGGACAGAGCAGTTCCTC.

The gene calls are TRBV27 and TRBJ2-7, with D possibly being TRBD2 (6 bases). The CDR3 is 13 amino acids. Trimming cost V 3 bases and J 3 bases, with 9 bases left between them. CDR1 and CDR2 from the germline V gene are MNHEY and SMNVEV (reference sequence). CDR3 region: CASSLGGVYEQYF. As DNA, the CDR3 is TGTGCCAGCAGTTTGGGGGGAGTCTACGAGCAGTACTTC.